This entry features one TCR beta chain sequence. The data were obtained in a study of blood T cell repertoires in COVID-19. About the research overall: The study drew acute and convalescent COVID-19 samples from the United States, Italy and Spain.

V lost 3 bases and J 7 bases, leaving 7 bases between the germline ends. The CDR3 spans 12 residues. Per the germline V gene, CDR1 is ENHRY and CDR2 is SYGVKD. Data came from immunoSEQ multiplex PCR; TCRdb stores just in-frame clones and leaves some out. Counted here are over 90,000 clones, 75% to 85% occurring once; the ten biggest clones make up under 5%. The J gene is TRBJ2-1, the V gene TRBV10-3; D unclear. Sequenced sample: peripheral blood. The source of this sequence is a man older than 75 with COVID-19, enrolled during active disease. CDR3 region: CAISDSRNEQFF. The CDR3 coding sequence is TGTGCCATCAGTGATTCGCGGAATGAGCAGTTCTTC.